These 30 T cell receptor beta chains came from one sample sequenced in a study of cytomegalovirus exposure and HLA in healthy donors. PCR employed 60 Vbeta and 13 Jbeta primers. Assay used: immunoSEQ multiplex PCR; TCRdb lists only in-frame clones, some missing. This sample carries around 97,000 clones, 60% to 80% of them seen once, and the ten largest clones take about 4%. The sequenced material came from PBMCs. The receptors stem from a man aged 45 to 65 in good health and CMV-seropositive.

The chain couples TRBV7-9 to TRBJ2-2; D gene ambiguous. Trimming cost V 6 bases and J 0 bases, with 11 bases left between them. The germline gives CDR1 SEHNR, CDR2 FQNEAQ (reference sequence). This CDR3 has 15 residues. The CDR3: CASRSRLANTGELFF. In DNA form, the CDR3 reads TGTGCCAGCAGGTCCAGGTTAGCGAACACCGGGGAGCTGTTTTTT. Based on the CDR3 plus reference TRBV7-9 and TRBJ2-2, the full variable domain is DTGVSQNPRHKITKRGQNVTFRCDPISEHNRLYWYRQTLGQGPEFLTYFQNEAQLEKSRLLSDRFSAERPKGSFSTLEIQRTEQGDSAMYLCASRSRLANTGELFFGEGSRLTVL.

The rearrangement joins TRBV4-3 to TRBJ2-1; tentatively, D is TRBD1 (6 bases). Deletions cut 3 bases from V and 0 bases from J, with 9 bases between. This CDR3 has 15 residues. The V gene's germline CDR1 is LGHNA and CDR2 YSLEER. In DNA, the CDR3 is TGCGCCAGCAGCCACCAGGGGTCCTCCTACAATGAGCAGTTCTTC. Its translation: CASSHQGSSYNEQFF.

This clone was seen a handful of times. The rearrangement joins TRBV21-1 to TRBJ2-1; TRBD2 is taken as the D call from the table, unchecked against the DNA. TRBV21-1 corresponds to a pseudogene. CDR3 size: 17 residues. CDR3 sequence: CASSKPQQAGGPNEQFF. As DNA, the CDR3 is TGTGCCAGCAGCAAACCACAGCAAGCGGGAGGGCCCAATGAGCAGTTCTTC.

The chain couples TRBV27 to TRBJ2-3; possible D gene TRBD1, 6 bases. The CDR3 is 14 amino acids. V lost 5 bases and J 0 bases, leaving 9 bases between the germline ends. Per germline, CDR1 MNHEY and CDR2 SMNVEV (reference sequence). The CDR3 loop reads CASSTGSSTDTQYF. CDR3 bases: TGTGCCAGCAGTACAGGGTCCAGCACAGATACGCAGTATTTT.

The V gene is TRBV13, the J gene TRBJ2-7, with D possibly being TRBD1 (6 bases). Trimming pared 4 bases from V and 0 bases from J, leaving 13 bases between. The germline V gene has CDR1 PRHDT and CDR2 FYEKMQ (reference sequence). This CDR3 spans 15 amino acids. CDR3 in DNA: TGTGCCAGCAGCTCCGGTACAGGGTTCTCCTACGAGCAGTACTTC. Translating gives CASSSGTGFSYEQYF.

This clone is a singleton in its sample. The chain combines TRBV9 with TRBJ2-7; TRBD2 might be the D (5 bases). Looked up from germline, CDR1 is SGDLS and CDR2 is YYNGEE. This CDR3 is built from 15 residues. The V gene lost 0 bases and the J gene lost 3 bases, with 13 bases spanning the gap. Written as DNA, the CDR3 is TGTGCCAGCAGCGTAGGGTCAGAGGAGGACTACGAGCAGTACTTC. It specifies CASSVGSEEDYEQYF.

This chain connects TRBV6-1 to TRBJ1-2; D uncertain. The CDR3 has 13 residues. With 1 base removed from V and 5 bases from J, the gap between germline ends came to 8 bases. CDR1 and CDR2 (germline): MNHNS, SASEGT. CDR3: CASSEDSRYGYTF. The CDR3 nucleotides read TGTGCCAGCAGTGAAGACAGCAGATATGGCTACACCTTC.

The V gene is TRBV15, the J gene TRBJ1-2, with D possibly matching TRBD1 (5 bases). Germline lookup yields CDR1 LNHNV and CDR2 YYDKDF (reference sequence). The CDR3 is 13 amino acids. V was pared by 1 base and J by 8 bases, with 11 bases between. The CDR3 spells CATSRVAGWGYTF. CDR3 nucleotides: TGTGCCACCAGCAGAGTCGCAGGGTGGGGCTACACCTTC.

This clone came up once. The gene calls are TRBV5-1 and TRBJ2-6, with D possibly matching TRBD1 (5 bases). Germline CDR1 is SGHRS and CDR2 is YFSETQ. There are 17 residues in the CDR3. V lost 1 base, J lost 1 base, and 12 bases lay in between. CDR3 nucleotide sequence: TGCGCCAGCAGCTTGTTAGGGGCACATTCTGGGGCCAACGTCCTGACTTTC. Amino acid sequence: CASSLLGAHSGANVLTF. The variable domain in full, with the rest retrieved from reference TRBV5-1 and TRBJ2-6, is KAGVTQTPRYLIKTRGQQVTLSCSPISGHRSVSWYQQTPGQGLQFLFEYFSETQRNKGNFPGRFSGRQFSNSRSEMNVSTLELGDSALYLCASSLLGAHSGANVLTFGAGSRLTVL.

The chain recombines TRBV28 with TRBJ1-2; D is undetermined. Between the trimmed V and J ends, which lost 5 bases and 4 bases, there was a span of 11 bases. Germline V gene lookup returns CDR1 MDHEN and CDR2 SYDVKM. The CDR3 is made up of 13 amino acids. CDR3 sequence: CASSPITFYGYTF. CDR3 bases: TGTGCCAGCAGTCCCATCACTTTCTATGGCTACACCTTC.

The rearrangement joins TRBV27 to TRBJ2-2; tentative D call: TRBD1 (7 bases). The CDR3 is 14 residues long. Germline CDR1 MNHEY, CDR2 SMNVEV (reference sequence). V lost 3 bases, J lost 3 bases, and 8 bases lay in between. CDR3 nucleotide sequence: TGTGCCAGCAGTTTCAGGGGGGACACCGGGGAGCTGTTTTTT. It encodes CASSFRGDTGELFF.

This chain uses TRBV5-1 with TRBJ2-7, with D perhaps matching TRBD2 (6 bases). V lost 0 bases to trimming and J lost 1 base, with 11 bases between them. The CDR3 sequence is 15 residues long. Germline V CDR1 and CDR2: SGHRS, YFSETQ. The CDR3 DNA is TGCGCCAGCAGCTTGGGCGGGGCAGGGTCCTACGAGCAGTACTTC. It is translated as CASSLGGAGSYEQYF.

About this clone itself: The junction differs from germline at one of its ends, possibly a read error. This rearrangement joins TRBV7-9 to TRBJ2-7; 10 nucleotides agree with TRBD2. The CDR3 extends over 14 amino acids. Looked up from germline, CDR1 is SEHNR and CDR2 is FQNEAQ (reference sequence). DNA for the CDR3: TGTTCCAGCAGCTCTAGCGGGAGTCGATACGAGCAGTACTTC. Translating it yields CSSSSSGSRYEQYF. Full variable domain (rest looked up from reference TRBV7-9 and TRBJ2-7): DTGVSQNPRHKITKRGQNVTFRCDPISEHNRLYWYRQTLGQGPEFLTYFQNEAQLEKSRLLSDRFSAERPKGSFSTLEIQRTEQGDSAMYLCSSSSSGSRYEQYFGPGTRLTVT.

This clone was recorded only once. The chain couples TRBV19 to TRBJ1-3; perhaps TRBD1 as D (5 bases). Germline V gene data show CDR1 as LNHDA and CDR2 as SQIVND (reference sequence). The CDR3 sequence is 16 residues long. V was trimmed by 3 bases and J by 0 bases, leaving 12 bases between them. CDR3 region: CASSMARVNSGNTIYF. CDR3 DNA sequence: TGTGCCAGTAGTATGGCCAGGGTCAACTCTGGAAACACCATATATTTT.

This clone was counted a single time. The chain joins TRBV27 to TRBJ2-2; D may be TRBD2 (6 bases). V lost 1 base and J 6 bases, leaving 15 bases between the germline ends. CDR1 is MNHEY, CDR2 SMNVEV, per germline (reference sequence). This CDR3 region has 16 residues. Here the CDR3 DNA reads TGTGCCAGCAGTTTATTAAAGGGCGGAGGGGCCGGGGAGCTGTTTTTT. The encoded protein is CASSLLKGGGAGELFF.

The chain combines TRBV27 with TRBJ2-7, with D uncertain. The CDR3 is 14 amino acids. Germline V CDR1 and CDR2: MNHEY, SMNVEV (reference sequence). The V gene lost 2 bases and the J gene lost 0 bases, with 8 bases spanning the gap. CDR3 coding DNA: TGTGCCAGCAGTTTAGCCAGGTTCTCCTACGAGCAGTACTTC. Encoded protein: CASSLARFSYEQYF.

This clone was seen only a few times. This chain connects TRBV30 to TRBJ2-5, with D perhaps TRBD2 (7 bases). The CDR3 spans 17 residues. V gave up 2 bases and J gave up 4 bases, with 23 bases separating them. Germline-derived CDR1 and CDR2 are GTSNPN and SVGIG (reference sequence). The CDR3 protein is CAWSPPRRGGWGETQYF. The CDR3 region has the DNA TGTGCCTGGAGTCCCCCCCGGCGCGGGGGCTGGGGAGAGACCCAGTACTTC.

This rearrangement joins TRBV11-2 to TRBJ2-7, with 8 positions matching TRBD2. Germline-derived CDR1 and CDR2 are SGHAT and FQNNGV. CDR3 length: 12 residues. The junction had 4 bases not matched to a gene; V was cut back by 8 bases and J by 4 bases. CDR3 DNA sequence: TGTGCCAGCGGTCGCGGGGGGTACGAGCAGTACTTC. The encoded protein is CASGRGGYEQYF.

The V call is TRBV30, the J call TRBJ2-3, with 10 positions matching TRBD1. The CDR3 runs to 11 residues. J was trimmed by 6 bases and V by 8 bases; bases with no gene match: 2. CDR1 is GTSNPN, CDR2 SVGIG, per germline (reference sequence). CDR3 sequence reads: CARQGADTQYF. The CDR3 DNA is TGTGCCCGACAGGGGGCCGATACGCAGTATTTT.

This clone was counted between two and nine times. The chain has TRBV14 and TRBJ2-1; D possibly corresponds to TRBD2 (5 bases). V lost 1 base and J 4 bases, leaving 17 bases between the germline ends. CDR1 SGHDN and CDR2 FVKESK come from the germline V gene. The CDR3 sequence is 17 residues long. CDR3 residues: CASSQGLARKGYNEQFF. DNA for the CDR3: TGTGCCAGCAGCCAAGGATTAGCGCGGAAGGGTTACAATGAGCAGTTCTTC.

The rearrangement uses TRBV27 and TRBJ1-6, with D possibly being TRBD1 (5 bases). CDR1 and CDR2 (germline): MNHEY, SMNVEV (reference sequence). The CDR3 has 15 residues. The ends were cut back, 5 bases at V and 2 bases at J, with 10 bases in the middle. This CDR3 is CASSPIGAYNSPLHF. Written as DNA, the CDR3 is TGTGCCAGCAGTCCTATAGGGGCCTATAATTCACCCCTCCACTTT.

This chain uses TRBV5-1 with TRBJ2-1, with TRBD2 identical over 7 bases. Germline assignment: CDR1 SGHRS and CDR2 YFSETQ. This CDR3 spans 12 amino acids. The junction had 4 bases not matched to a gene; V was cut back by 4 bases and J by 9 bases. CDR3 region: CASSPGRGEQFF. CDR3 DNA sequence: TGCGCCAGCAGCCCGGGGAGGGGTGAGCAGTTCTTC.

The chain is built from TRBV30 and TRBJ2-7; 12 bases are shared with TRBD2. Trimming cost V 1 base and J 3 bases; bases outside gene matches: 7. The CDR3 has 16 amino acids. Germline V gives CDR1 GTSNPN, CDR2 SVGIG (reference sequence). For the CDR3, the DNA is TGTGCCTGGAGTGGAGGGCTAGCGGGAGGGATCTACGAGCAGTACTTC. Amino acid sequence: CAWSGGLAGGIYEQYF. Full variable domain (missing parts from reference TRBV30 and TRBJ2-7): SQTIHQWPATLVQPVGSPLSLECTVEGTSNPNLYWYRQAAGRGLQLLFYSVGIGQISSEVPQNLSASRPQDRQFILSSKKLLLSDSGFYLCAWSGGLAGGIYEQYFGPGTRLTVT.

V is TRBV19 and J is TRBJ1-2, with D maybe TRBD1 (6 bases). Trimming removed 8 bases from V and 0 bases from J, with 13 bases in between. The length of the CDR3 is 14 residues. CDR1 is LNHDA, CDR2 SQIVND, per germline (reference sequence). The CDR3 bases are TGTGCCAGTGGTCCACGACAGGCTAACTATGGCTACACCTTC. This translates into CASGPRQANYGYTF.

This chain uses TRBV2 with TRBJ2-3; 11 nucleotides line up with TRBD2. The CDR3 covers 16 residues. J was trimmed by 0 bases and V by 7 bases; bases with no gene match: 6. Germline CDR1 reads SNHLY; CDR2 reads FYNNEI. Here the CDR3 reads CASNTGLAESTDTQYF. The CDR3 DNA is TGTGCCAGCAATACGGGACTAGCGGAGAGCACAGATACGCAGTATTTT.

The rearrangement joins TRBV28 to TRBJ2-3; D not certain. V was trimmed by 1 base and J by 0 bases, leaving 5 bases between them. The germline gives CDR1 MDHEN, CDR2 SYDVKM. CDR3 length: 14 residues. Here the CDR3 DNA reads TGTGCCAGCAGTTTATCCGGGAGCACAGATACGCAGTATTTT. Translating it yields CASSLSGSTDTQYF.

The genes are TRBV7-8 and TRBJ2-5; 8 nucleotides align to TRBD1. Germline V gene lookup returns CDR1 SGHVS and CDR2 FQNEAQ. V lost 5 bases and J lost 11; bases outside the gene matches: 13. The CDR3 totals 14 residues. As DNA, the CDR3 is TGTGCCAGCAGCCGGGGACAGGTCTTCGGGGAGCAGTACTTC. This gives the protein CASSRGQVFGEQYF.

The rearrangement joins TRBV27 to TRBJ2-1; D is uncertain. Trimming cost V 6 bases and J 5 bases, with 11 bases left between them. The CDR3 extends over 13 amino acids. Germline assignment: CDR1 MNHEY and CDR2 SMNVEV (reference sequence). The CDR3 loop is CASRPYGNNEQFF. CDR3 DNA: TGTGCCAGCAGACCCTACGGTAACAATGAGCAGTTCTTC.

The chain links TRBV9 to TRBJ1-1; D unresolved. V lost 0 bases to trimming and J lost 6 bases, with 9 bases between them. The CDR3 runs to 13 residues. CDR1 SGDLS and CDR2 YYNGEE come from the germline V gene. CDR3 sequence: CASSVGGSAEAFF. In DNA, the CDR3 is TGTGCCAGCAGCGTAGGCGGGTCCGCTGAAGCTTTCTTT.

The chain recombines TRBV2 with TRBJ2-1; 7 nucleotides agree with TRBD2. Losses at the gene ends were 5 bases for V and 3 bases for J; bases not matched to a gene: 4. This CDR3 spans 14 amino acids. From germline, CDR1 is SNHLY and CDR2 FYNNEI. CDR3 region: CASSIERDYNEQFF. The CDR3 DNA reads as TGTGCCAGCAGTATAGAGCGGGACTACAATGAGCAGTTCTTC.